This T cell receptor beta chain was sequenced during a study of CD8+CD57+ T cells in acquired aplastic anemia. For CDR3 and TCR beta VDJ profiling, genomic DNA was the template used. MiXCR, applied by TCRdb to the reads, yields one record per CDR3 protein. This table holds 130,000 or so distinct CDR3 sequences, about 50% found once. Only patients with CD8+CD57+ cell expansion on flow cytometry were chosen for sequencing. CDR1 and CDR2 (germline): SGHTA, FQGNSA. Deletions cut 1 base from V and 10 bases from J, with 13 bases between. The CDR3 is made up of 13 amino acids. The clonotype originates from a human donor with aplastic anemia. Sequenced input: sorted CD4+, CD8+, or CD8+CD57+ T cells (not recorded which) from PBMCs. The V call is TRBV7-2, the J call TRBJ1-2, with D perhaps matching TRBD1 (5 bases). The CDR3 nucleotides are TGTGCCAGCAGCTTAGGAGGGGCAGAAACCTACACCTTC. Translated: CASSLGGAETYTF. The full variable domain, completed using reference TRBV7-2 and TRBJ1-2, is GAGVSQSPSNKVTEKGKDVELRCDPISGHTALYWYRQSLGQGLEFLIYFQGNSAPDKSGLPSDRFSAERTGGSVSTLTIQRTQQEDSAVYLCASSLGGAETYTFGSGTRLTVV.